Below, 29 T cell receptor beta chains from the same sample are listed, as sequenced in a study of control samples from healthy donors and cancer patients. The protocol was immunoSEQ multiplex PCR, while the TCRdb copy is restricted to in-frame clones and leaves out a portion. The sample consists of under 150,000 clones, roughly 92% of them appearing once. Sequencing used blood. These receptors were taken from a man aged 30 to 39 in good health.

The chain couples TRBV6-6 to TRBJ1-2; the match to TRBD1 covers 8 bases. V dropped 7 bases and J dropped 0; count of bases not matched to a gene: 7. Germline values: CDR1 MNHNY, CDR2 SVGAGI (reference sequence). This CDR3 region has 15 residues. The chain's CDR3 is CASKTGETPNYGYTF. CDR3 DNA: TGTGCCAGCAAGACAGGGGAAACACCTAACTATGGCTACACCTTC.

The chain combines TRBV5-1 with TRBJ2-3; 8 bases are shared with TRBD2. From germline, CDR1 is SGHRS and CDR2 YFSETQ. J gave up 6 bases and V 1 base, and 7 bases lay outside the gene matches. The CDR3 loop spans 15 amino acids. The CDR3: CASSLYTSGSDTQYF. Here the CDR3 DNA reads TGCGCCAGCAGCTTGTATACTAGCGGCAGCGATACGCAGTATTTT. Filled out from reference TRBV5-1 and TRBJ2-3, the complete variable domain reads KAGVTQTPRYLIKTRGQQVTLSCSPISGHRSVSWYQQTPGQGLQFLFEYFSETQRNKGNFPGRFSGRQFSNSRSEMNVSTLELGDSALYLCASSLYTSGSDTQYFGPGTRLTVL.

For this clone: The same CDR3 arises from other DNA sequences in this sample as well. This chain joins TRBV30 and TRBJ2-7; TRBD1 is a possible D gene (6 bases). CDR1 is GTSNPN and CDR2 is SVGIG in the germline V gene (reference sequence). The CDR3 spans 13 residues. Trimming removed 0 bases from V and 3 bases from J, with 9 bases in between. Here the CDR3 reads CAWSVLQGYEQYF. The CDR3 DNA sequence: TGTGCCTGGAGTGTACTACAGGGCTACGAGCAGTACTTC.

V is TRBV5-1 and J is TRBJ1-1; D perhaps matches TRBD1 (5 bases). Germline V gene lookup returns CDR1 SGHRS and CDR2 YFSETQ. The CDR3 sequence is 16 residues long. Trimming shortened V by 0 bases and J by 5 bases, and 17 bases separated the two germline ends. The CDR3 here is CASSLAGGIKGTEAFF. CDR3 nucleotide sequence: TGCGCCAGCAGCTTGGCCGGGGGAATAAAGGGGACTGAAGCTTTCTTT.

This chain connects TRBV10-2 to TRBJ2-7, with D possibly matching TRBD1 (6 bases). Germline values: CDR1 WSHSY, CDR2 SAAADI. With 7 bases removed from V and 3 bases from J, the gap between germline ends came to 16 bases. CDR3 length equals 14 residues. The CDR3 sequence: CASTRQATDYEQYF. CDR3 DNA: TGCGCCAGCACACGACAGGCAACGGACTACGAGCAGTACTTC.

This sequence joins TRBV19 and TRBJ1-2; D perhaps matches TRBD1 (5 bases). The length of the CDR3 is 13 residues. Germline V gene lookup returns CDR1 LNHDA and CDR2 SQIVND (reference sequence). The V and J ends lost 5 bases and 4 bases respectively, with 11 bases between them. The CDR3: CASSFRGGYGYTF. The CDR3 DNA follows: TGTGCCAGTAGTTTTCGTGGGGGCTATGGCTACACCTTC.

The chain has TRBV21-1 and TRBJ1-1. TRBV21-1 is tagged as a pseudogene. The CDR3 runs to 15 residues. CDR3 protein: CASSKAGKLNTEAFF. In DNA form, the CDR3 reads TGTGCCAGCAGCAAAGCGGGAAAGCTGAACACTGAAGCTTTCTTT.

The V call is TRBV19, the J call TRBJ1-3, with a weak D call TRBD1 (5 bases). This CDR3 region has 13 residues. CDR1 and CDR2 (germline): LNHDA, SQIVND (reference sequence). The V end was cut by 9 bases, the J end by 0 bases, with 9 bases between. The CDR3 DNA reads TGTGCCAGCCGGGGGGACTCTGGAAACACCATATATTTT. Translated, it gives CASRGDSGNTIYF. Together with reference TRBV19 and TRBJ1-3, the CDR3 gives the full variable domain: DGGITQSPKYLFRKEGQNVTLSCEQNLNHDAMYWYRQDPGQGLRLIYYSQIVNDFQKGDIAEGYSVSREKKESFPLTVTSAQKNPTAFYLCASRGDSGNTIYFGEGSWLTVV.

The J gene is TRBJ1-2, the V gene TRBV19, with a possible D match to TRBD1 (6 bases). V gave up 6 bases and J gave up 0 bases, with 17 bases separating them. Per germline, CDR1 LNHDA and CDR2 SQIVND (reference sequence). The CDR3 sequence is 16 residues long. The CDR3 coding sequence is TGTGCCAGTAGCCCCAGAGGGACACAGCCTAACTATGGCTACACCTTC. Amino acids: CASSPRGTQPNYGYTF.

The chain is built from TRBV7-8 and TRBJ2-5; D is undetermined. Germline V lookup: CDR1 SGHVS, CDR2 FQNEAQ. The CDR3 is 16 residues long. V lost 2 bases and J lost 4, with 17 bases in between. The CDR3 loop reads CASSLFKLSGSETQYF. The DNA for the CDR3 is TGTGCCAGCAGCTTATTTAAACTTTCAGGCTCAGAGACCCAGTACTTC.

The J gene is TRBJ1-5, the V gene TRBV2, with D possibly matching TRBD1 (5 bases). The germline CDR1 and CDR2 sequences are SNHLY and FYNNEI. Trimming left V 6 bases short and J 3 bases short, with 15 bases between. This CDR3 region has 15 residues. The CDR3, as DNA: TGTGCCAGCAGGCCCGGGGCCAACTCCAATCAGCCCCAGCATTTT. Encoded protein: CASRPGANSNQPQHF.

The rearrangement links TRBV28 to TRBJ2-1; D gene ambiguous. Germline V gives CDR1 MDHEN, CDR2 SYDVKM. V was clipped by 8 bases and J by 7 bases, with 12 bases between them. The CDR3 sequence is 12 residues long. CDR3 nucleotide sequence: TGTGCCAGCGGAGTCCTAGAGAATGAGCAGTTCTTC. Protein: CASGVLENEQFF. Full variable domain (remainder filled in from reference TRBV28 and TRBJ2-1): DVKVTQSSRYLVKRTGEKVFLECVQDMDHENMFWYRQDPGLGLRLIYFSYDVKMKEKGDIPEGYSVSREKKERFSLILESASTNQTSMYLCASGVLENEQFFGPGTRLTVL.

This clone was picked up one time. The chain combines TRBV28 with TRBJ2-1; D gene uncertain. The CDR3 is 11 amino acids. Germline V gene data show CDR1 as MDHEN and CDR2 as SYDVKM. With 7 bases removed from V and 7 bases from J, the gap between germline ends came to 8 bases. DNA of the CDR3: TGTGCCAGCACCTGGGGAAATGAGCAGTTCTTC. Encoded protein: CASTWGNEQFF.

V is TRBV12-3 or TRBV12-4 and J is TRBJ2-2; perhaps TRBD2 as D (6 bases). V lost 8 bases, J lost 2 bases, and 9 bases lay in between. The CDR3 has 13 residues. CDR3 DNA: TGTGCCAGCCGGAGGGCCAACACCGGGGAGCTGTTTTTT. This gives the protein CASRRANTGELFF.

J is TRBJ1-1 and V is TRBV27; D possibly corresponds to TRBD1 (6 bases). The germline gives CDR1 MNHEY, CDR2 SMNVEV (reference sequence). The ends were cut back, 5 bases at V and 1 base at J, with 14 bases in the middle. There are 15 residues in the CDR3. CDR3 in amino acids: CASSPLKTGNTEAFF. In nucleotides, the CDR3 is TGTGCCAGCAGTCCTTTAAAGACAGGGAACACTGAAGCTTTCTTT.

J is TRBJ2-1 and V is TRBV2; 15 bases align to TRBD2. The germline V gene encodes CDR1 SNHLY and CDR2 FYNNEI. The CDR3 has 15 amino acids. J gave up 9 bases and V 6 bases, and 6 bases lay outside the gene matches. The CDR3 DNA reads TGTGCCAGCAGCAGTGAGGGACTAGCGGGAGGTGAGCAGTTCTTC. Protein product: CASSSEGLAGGEQFF.

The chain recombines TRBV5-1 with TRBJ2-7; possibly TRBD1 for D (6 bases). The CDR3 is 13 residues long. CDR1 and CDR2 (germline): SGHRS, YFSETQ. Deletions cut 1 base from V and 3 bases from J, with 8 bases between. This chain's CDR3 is CASSLKGVYEQYF. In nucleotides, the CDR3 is TGCGCCAGCAGCTTGAAGGGGGTCTACGAGCAGTACTTC. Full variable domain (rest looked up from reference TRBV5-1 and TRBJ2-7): KAGVTQTPRYLIKTRGQQVTLSCSPISGHRSVSWYQQTPGQGLQFLFEYFSETQRNKGNFPGRFSGRQFSNSRSEMNVSTLELGDSALYLCASSLKGVYEQYFGPGTRLTVT.

The CDR3 bases are TGTGCCAGCAGCTTGACGGAGAACACTGAAGCTTTCTTT. Amino acid sequence: CASSLTENTEAFF. This chain links TRBV11-2 with TRBJ1-1; D unresolved. Trimming took off 3 bases at V and 1 base at J, with 6 bases between the two ends. The CDR3 extends over 13 amino acids. CDR1 is SGHAT and CDR2 is FQNNGV in the germline V gene.

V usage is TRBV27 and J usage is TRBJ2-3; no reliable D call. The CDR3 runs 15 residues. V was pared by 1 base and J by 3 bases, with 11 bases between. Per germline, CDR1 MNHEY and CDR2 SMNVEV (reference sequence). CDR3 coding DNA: TGTGCCAGCAGTTTATATGGCAGCGCGACAGATACGCAGTATTTT. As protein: CASSLYGSATDTQYF.

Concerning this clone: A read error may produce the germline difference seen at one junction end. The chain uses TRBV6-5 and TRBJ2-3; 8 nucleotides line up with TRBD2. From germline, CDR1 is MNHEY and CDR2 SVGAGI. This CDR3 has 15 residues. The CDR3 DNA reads TGTGCCAGCAGTTATTCGGGAGGGCCTGCAGATATGCAGTATTTT. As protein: CASSYSGGPADMQYF.

CDR3 sequence reads: CASRHDDRSEQYF. The CDR3 DNA reads as TGTGCCAGCAGACATGACGACAGATCCGAGCAGTACTTC. The chain recombines TRBV28 with TRBJ2-7, with TRBD1 as a possible D gene (5 bases). The CDR3 sequence is 13 residues long. The V end lost 6 bases, the J end lost 6 bases, and 15 bases lay between the germline ends. Germline CDR1 MDHEN, CDR2 SYDVKM. Together with reference TRBV28 and TRBJ2-7, the CDR3 gives the full variable domain: DVKVTQSSRYLVKRTGEKVFLECVQDMDHENMFWYRQDPGLGLRLIYFSYDVKMKEKGDIPEGYSVSREKKERFSLILESASTNQTSMYLCASRHDDRSEQYFGPGTRLTVT.

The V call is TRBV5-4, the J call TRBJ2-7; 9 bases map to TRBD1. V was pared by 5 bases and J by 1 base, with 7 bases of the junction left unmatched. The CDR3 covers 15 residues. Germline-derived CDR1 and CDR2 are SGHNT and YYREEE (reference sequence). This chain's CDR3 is CASRAGQGFSYEQYF. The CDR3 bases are TGTGCCAGCAGGGCCGGACAGGGGTTTTCCTACGAGCAGTACTTC.

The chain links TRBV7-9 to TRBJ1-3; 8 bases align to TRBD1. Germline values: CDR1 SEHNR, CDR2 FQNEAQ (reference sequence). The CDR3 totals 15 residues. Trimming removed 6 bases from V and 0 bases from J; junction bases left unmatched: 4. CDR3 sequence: CASSRDRGSGNTIYF. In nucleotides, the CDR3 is TGTGCCAGCAGTCGAGACAGGGGCTCTGGAAACACCATATATTTT. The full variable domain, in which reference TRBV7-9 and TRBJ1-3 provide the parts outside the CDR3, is DTGVSQNPRHKITKRGQNVTFRCDPISEHNRLYWYRQTLGQGPEFLTYFQNEAQLEKSRLLSDRFSAERPKGSFSTLEIQRTEQGDSAMYLCASSRDRGSGNTIYFGEGSWLTVV.

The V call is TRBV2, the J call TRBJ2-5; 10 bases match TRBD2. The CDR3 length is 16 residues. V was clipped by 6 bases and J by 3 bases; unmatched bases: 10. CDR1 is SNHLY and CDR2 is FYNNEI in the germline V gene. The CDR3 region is CASSARGLAGEETQYF. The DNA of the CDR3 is TGTGCCAGCAGCGCCCGGGGGCTAGCGGGAGAAGAGACCCAGTACTTC.

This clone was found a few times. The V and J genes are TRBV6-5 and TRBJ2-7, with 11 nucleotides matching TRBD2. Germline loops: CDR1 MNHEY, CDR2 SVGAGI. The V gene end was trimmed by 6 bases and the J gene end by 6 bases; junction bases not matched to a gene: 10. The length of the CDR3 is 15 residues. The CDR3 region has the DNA TGTGCCAGCAGCTCATTAGCGGGAGGGCCGTTCGAGCAGTACTTC. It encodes CASSSLAGGPFEQYF.

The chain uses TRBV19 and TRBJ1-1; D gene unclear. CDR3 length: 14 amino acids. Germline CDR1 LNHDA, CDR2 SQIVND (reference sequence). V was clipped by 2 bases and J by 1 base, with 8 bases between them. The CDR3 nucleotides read TGTGCCAGTAGTATACCGGGAGCGAACACTGAAGCTTTCTTT. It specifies CASSIPGANTEAFF.

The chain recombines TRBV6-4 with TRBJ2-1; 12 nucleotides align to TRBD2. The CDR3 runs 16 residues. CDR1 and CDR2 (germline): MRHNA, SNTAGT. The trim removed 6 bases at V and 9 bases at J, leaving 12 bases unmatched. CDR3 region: CASSATLAGGHVEQFF. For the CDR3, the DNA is TGTGCCAGCAGCGCTACGCTAGCGGGAGGGCACGTTGAGCAGTTCTTC.

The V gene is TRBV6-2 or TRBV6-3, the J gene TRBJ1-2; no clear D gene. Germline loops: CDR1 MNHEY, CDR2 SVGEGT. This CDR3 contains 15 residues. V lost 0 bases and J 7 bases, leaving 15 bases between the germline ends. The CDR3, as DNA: TGTGCCAGCAGTTACTCCGGCAGGACGTCTTCTGGCTACACCTTC. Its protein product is CASSYSGRTSSGYTF.

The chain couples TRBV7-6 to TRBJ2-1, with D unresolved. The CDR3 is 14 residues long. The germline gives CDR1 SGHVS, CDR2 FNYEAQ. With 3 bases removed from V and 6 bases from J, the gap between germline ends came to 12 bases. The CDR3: CASSLRVITNEQFF. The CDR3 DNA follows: TGTGCCAGCAGCTTGCGAGTTATCACCAATGAGCAGTTCTTC.